The clone carrying this T cell receptor beta chain was counted only a few times. One end of the junction fails to match germline, which may point to a read error. These data originate in a study of T-cell reconstitution after alpha-beta-depleted transplantation in children. Library preparation (for TCRbeta) was performed with unique molecular identifiers. In TCRdb, the PCR reads were re-called with MiXCR into one record per CDR3 protein. The sample records more than 250,000 distinct CDR3 sequences, almost 10% being singletons. Germline V CDR1 and CDR2: DFQATT, SNEGSKA (reference sequence). This CDR3 is built from 14 residues.

This TCR was sampled from a human donor who donated a stem cell graft to a child with SCID. The V call is TRBV20-1, the J call TRBJ2-7; tentatively, D is TRBD2 (6 bases). The sample consisted of PBMCs from the stem cell graft donor, taken from the stem cell graft. The CDR3 sequence is CSAREGSGAYEQYF. DNA for the CDR3: TGCAGTGCCAGAGAGGGTAGCGGAGCCTACGAGCAGTACTTC.